This T cell receptor (beta chain) was captured in a study of Tregs in tolerant kidney transplant recipients. Findings and caveats of the study: Tregs expanded with activated donor B cells seemed most donor-specific.

Germline V CDR1 and CDR2: SGHTA, FQGTGA. The ends lost 5 bases at V and 9 bases at J; junction bases unmatched: 5. The CDR3 has 14 amino acids. Thawed PBMCs were FACS-sorted into unstimulated CD4+CD25+CD127- regulatory T cells, CD4+CD25- non-regulatory cells, CD4 and CD8 cells. Comments on this clone: Its antigen is still unknown.

TCRdb's copy holds only in-frame clones and misses some; the assay was immunoSEQ multiplex PCR. This sample carries about 77,000 clones, 98% of them seen once, and the ten largest clones take approximately 0.52%. The TCR sequence derives from a human donor who received a combined kidney and bone marrow transplant. The rearrangement uses TRBV7-3 and TRBJ1-6, with TRBD1 matching over 9 bases. The sequencing used CD4+ T cells from blood, collected before the transplant. The CDR3 region has the DNA TGTGCCAGCAGCGCCGGGACAGGGAGTTCACCCCTCCACTTT. Residues: CASSAGTGSSPLHF.